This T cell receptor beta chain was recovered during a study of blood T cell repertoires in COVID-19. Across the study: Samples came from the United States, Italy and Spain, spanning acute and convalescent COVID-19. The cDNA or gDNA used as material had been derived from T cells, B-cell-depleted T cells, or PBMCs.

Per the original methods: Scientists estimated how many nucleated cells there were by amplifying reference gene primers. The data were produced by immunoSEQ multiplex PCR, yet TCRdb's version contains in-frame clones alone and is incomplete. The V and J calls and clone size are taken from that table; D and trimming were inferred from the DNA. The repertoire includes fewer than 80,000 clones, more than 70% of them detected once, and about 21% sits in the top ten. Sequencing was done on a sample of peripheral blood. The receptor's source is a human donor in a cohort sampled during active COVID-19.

The CDR3 protein is CASSRTGLAGDNEQFF. The CDR3 nucleotides read TGTGCCAGCAGCCGGACCGGACTAGCGGGGGACAATGAGCAGTTCTTC. The chain links TRBV7-2 to TRBJ2-1, with 13 bases lining up with TRBD2. V lost 5 bases to trimming and J lost 5 bases; unmatched junction nucleotides: 6. Germline values: CDR1 SGHTA, CDR2 FQGNSA. The CDR3 extends over 16 amino acids.